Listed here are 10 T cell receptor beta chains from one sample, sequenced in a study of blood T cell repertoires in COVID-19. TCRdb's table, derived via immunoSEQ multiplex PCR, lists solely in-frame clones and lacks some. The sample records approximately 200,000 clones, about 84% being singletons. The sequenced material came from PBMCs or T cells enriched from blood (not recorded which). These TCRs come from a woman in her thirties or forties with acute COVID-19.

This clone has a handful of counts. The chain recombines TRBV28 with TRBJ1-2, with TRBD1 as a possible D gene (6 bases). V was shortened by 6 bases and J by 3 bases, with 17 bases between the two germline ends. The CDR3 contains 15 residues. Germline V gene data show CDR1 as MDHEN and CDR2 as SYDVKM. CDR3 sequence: CASRASGEEDYGYTF. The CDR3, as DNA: TGTGCCAGCAGGGCCTCAGGGGAAGAAGACTATGGCTACACCTTC.

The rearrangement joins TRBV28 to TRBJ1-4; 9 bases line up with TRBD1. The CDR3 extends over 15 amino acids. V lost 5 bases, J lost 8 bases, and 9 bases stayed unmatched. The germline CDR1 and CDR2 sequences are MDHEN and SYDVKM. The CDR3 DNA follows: TGTGCCAGCAGTCCTTCGGGACAGGGTGAGGAAAAACTGTTTTTT. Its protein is CASSPSGQGEEKLFF.

CDR3 protein: CASSLDLTSGFYEQYF. In DNA, the CDR3 is TGTGCCAGCAGCTTAGATTTGACTAGCGGTTTCTACGAGCAGTACTTC. The chain has TRBV7-2 and TRBJ2-7, with 9 nucleotides matching TRBD2. With 1 base clipped from V and 3 bases from J, the junction kept 7 bases outside the gene matches. Germline values: CDR1 SGHTA, CDR2 FQGNSA. There are 16 residues in the CDR3.

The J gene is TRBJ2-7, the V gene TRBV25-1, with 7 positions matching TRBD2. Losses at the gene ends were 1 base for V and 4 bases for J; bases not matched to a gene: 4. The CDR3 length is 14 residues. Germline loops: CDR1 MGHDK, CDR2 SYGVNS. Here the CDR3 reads CASSEFRGGYEQYF. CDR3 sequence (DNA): TGTGCCAGCAGTGAATTTAGGGGAGGGTACGAGCAGTACTTC.

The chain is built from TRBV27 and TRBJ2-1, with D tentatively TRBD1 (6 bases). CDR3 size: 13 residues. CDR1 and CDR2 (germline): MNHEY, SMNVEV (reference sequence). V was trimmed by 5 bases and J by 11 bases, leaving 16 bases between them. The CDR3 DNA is TGTGCCAGCAGTATCCTCGGACAGTTCCAGCAGTTCTTC. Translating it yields CASSILGQFQQFF.

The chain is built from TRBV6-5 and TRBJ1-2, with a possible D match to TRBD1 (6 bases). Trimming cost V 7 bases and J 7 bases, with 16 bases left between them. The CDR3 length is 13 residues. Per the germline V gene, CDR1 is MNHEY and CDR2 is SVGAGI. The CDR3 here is CASTRKGTFGYTF. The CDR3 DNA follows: TGTGCCAGCACCCGTAAGGGGACATTTGGCTACACCTTC.

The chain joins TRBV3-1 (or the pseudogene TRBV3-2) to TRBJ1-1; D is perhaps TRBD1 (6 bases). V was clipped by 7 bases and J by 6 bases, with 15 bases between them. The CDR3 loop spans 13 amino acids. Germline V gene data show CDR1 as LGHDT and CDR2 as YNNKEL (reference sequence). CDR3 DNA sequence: TGTGCCAGCACCTTCAGAAGGGGGTCTGAAGCTTTCTTT. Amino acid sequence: CASTFRRGSEAFF.

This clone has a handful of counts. CDR3 DNA sequence: TGTGCCACCAGCAGAGATTCGGTAACAGGGGACTATGGCTACACCTTC. It is translated as CATSRDSVTGDYGYTF. J is TRBJ1-2 and V is TRBV15; the match to TRBD1 covers 7 bases. V was clipped by 0 bases and J by 3 bases; unmatched bases: 7. Germline CDR1 is LNHNV and CDR2 is YYDKDF (reference sequence). The CDR3 loop spans 16 amino acids. The full variable domain, with the rest looked up from reference TRBV15 and TRBJ1-2, is DAMVIQNPRYQVTQFGKPVTLSCSQTLNHNVMYWYQQKSSQAPKLLFHYYDKDFNNEADTPDNFQSRRPNTSFCFLDIRSPGLGDTAMYLCATSRDSVTGDYGYTFGSGTRLTVV.

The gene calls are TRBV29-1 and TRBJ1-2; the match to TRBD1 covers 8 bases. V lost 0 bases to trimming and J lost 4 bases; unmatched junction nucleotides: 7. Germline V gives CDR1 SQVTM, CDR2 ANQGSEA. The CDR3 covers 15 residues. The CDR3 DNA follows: TGCAGCGTTGAAGATCAGACAGGGGTTCCCTATGGCTACACCTTC. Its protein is CSVEDQTGVPYGYTF. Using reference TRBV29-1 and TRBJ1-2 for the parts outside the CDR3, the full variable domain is SAVISQKPSRDICQRGTSLTIQCQVDSQVTMMFWYRQQPGQSLTLIATANQGSEATYESGFVIDKFPISRPNLTFSTLTVSNMSPEDSSIYLCSVEDQTGVPYGYTFGSGTRLTVV.

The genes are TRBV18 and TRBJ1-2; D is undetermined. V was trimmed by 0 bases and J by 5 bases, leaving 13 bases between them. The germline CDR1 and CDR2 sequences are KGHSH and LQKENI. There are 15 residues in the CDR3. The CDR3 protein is CASSPPVDLLYGYTF. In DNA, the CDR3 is TGTGCCAGCTCACCACCGGTGGACTTGCTTTATGGCTACACCTTC.